The 16 T cell receptor beta chains given below trace back to one sample, sequenced in a study of blood T cell repertoires in COVID-19. Here immunoSEQ multiplex PCR was the method, and the copy in TCRdb shows in-frame clones only, minus some. The sample lists roughly 220,000 clones, around 81% occurring once. Sequenced: peripheral blood. The receptors shown here come from a woman aged 25-40 years who had recovered from COVID-19.

This clone was picked up one time. This chain uses TRBV5-6 with TRBJ2-3; 7 bases map to TRBD2. The CDR3 has 15 amino acids. Germline CDR1 and CDR2: SGHDT and YYEEEE. The V and J ends lost 5 bases and 3 bases, in that order; junction bases with no gene match: 9. Written as DNA, the CDR3 is TGTGCCAGCAGAAACCTGGGGGGGAGGACAGATACGCAGTATTTT. Translated: CASRNLGGRTDTQYF.

This clone occurred a few times. This chain uses TRBV30 with TRBJ2-7; possibly TRBD1 for D (5 bases). Trimming removed 4 bases from V and 6 bases from J, with 16 bases in between. Germline V gene data show CDR1 as GTSNPN and CDR2 as SVGIG (reference sequence). This CDR3 has 13 amino acids. CDR3 sequence reads: CAWINGAGVEQYF. The CDR3 DNA reads TGTGCCTGGATTAATGGGGCAGGAGTCGAGCAGTACTTC. Full variable domain (missing parts from reference TRBV30 and TRBJ2-7): SQTIHQWPATLVQPVGSPLSLECTVEGTSNPNLYWYRQAAGRGLQLLFYSVGIGQISSEVPQNLSASRPQDRQFILSSKKLLLSDSGFYLCAWINGAGVEQYFGPGTRLTVT.

This clone was observed at least ten times. The genes are TRBV18 and TRBJ2-6, with D unclear. Trimming removed 5 bases at V and 0 bases at J, with 8 bases between. The CDR3 consists of 15 residues. Germline CDR1 reads KGHSH; CDR2 reads LQKENI. The CDR3 spells CASSLQSSGANVLTF. CDR3 sequence (DNA): TGTGCCAGCTCATTACAGAGCTCTGGGGCCAACGTCCTGACTTTC.

The CDR3 DNA reads TGTGCCTGGAGCGACTCTACGGTGTACAGGGACGGGGCTTTCTTT. Amino acids: CAWSDSTVYRDGAFF. The genes are TRBV30 and TRBJ1-1; TRBD1 might be the D (6 bases). Germline V gene lookup returns CDR1 GTSNPN and CDR2 SVGIG (reference sequence). Trimming took 3 bases from V and 11 from J, leaving 25 bases between them. CDR3 length equals 15 residues. Filled out from reference TRBV30 and TRBJ1-1, the complete variable domain reads SQTIHQWPATLVQPVGSPLSLECTVEGTSNPNLYWYRQAAGRGLQLLFYSVGIGQISSEVPQNLSASRPQDRQFILSSKKLLLSDSGFYLCAWSDSTVYRDGAFFGQGTRLTVV.

In its sample, this clone was seen once. This rearrangement joins TRBV28 to TRBJ1-5; D is undetermined. This CDR3 has 14 residues. Germline assignment: CDR1 MDHEN and CDR2 SYDVKM. The V gene lost 5 bases and the J gene lost 4 bases, with 12 bases spanning the gap. CDR3 DNA sequence: TGTGCCAGCAGTACTGTCGGGGAAAATCAGCCCCAGCATTTT. Protein product: CASSTVGENQPQHF.

The V and J genes are TRBV5-1 and TRBJ2-5; D perhaps matches TRBD1 (5 bases). The CDR3 spans 15 residues. The V and J ends lost 4 bases and 3 bases respectively, with 16 bases between them. The germline V gene encodes CDR1 SGHRS and CDR2 YFSETQ. CDR3 amino acids: CASSTPTEQKETQYF. In DNA form, the CDR3 reads TGCGCCAGCAGCACGCCGACAGAGCAGAAAGAGACCCAGTACTTC.

This clone was seen only once. The V gene is TRBV24-1, the J gene TRBJ1-2; 8 positions match TRBD1. The CDR3 has 16 amino acids. V was pared by 2 bases and J by 0 bases, with 4 bases of the junction left unmatched. Per the germline V gene, CDR1 is KGHDR and CDR2 is SFDVKD. CDR3 sequence: CATSDSQGVANYGYTF. CDR3 nucleotide sequence: TGTGCCACCAGTGATTCACAGGGGGTAGCTAACTATGGCTACACCTTC.

V gene TRBV24-1 combines with J gene TRBJ2-3; D gene uncertain. The CDR3 runs to 13 residues. V was shortened by 1 base and J by 3 bases, with 4 bases between the two germline ends. Germline-derived CDR1 and CDR2 are KGHDR and SFDVKD. In DNA form, the CDR3 reads TGTGCCACCAGTGATTTTCAGACAGATACGCAGTATTTT. Its protein product is CATSDFQTDTQYF.

This clone has more than one count but fewer than ten. The chain links TRBV6-5 to TRBJ2-7; D is ambiguous. V was clipped by 6 bases and J by 3 bases, with 12 bases between them. The CDR3 has 13 amino acids. Germline CDR1 reads MNHEY; CDR2 reads SVGAGI. CDR3 DNA sequence: TGTGCCAGCAGGCCGATGACACGCTACGAGCAGTACTTC. Translated: CASRPMTRYEQYF.

The rearrangement links TRBV18 to TRBJ1-6; D remains ambiguous. This CDR3 is built from 15 residues. Germline-derived CDR1 and CDR2 are KGHSH and LQKENI. With 3 bases removed from V and 4 bases from J, the gap between germline ends came to 10 bases. In DNA form, the CDR3 reads TGTGCCAGCTCACCCCACGCGGATTATAATTCACCCCTCCACTTT. It yields the protein CASSPHADYNSPLHF.

The chain is built from TRBV18 and TRBJ2-7, with 7 bases aligning to TRBD2. After removal of 5 bases from V and 5 bases from J, the junction contained 12 bases not matched to a gene. The germline V gene encodes CDR1 KGHSH and CDR2 LQKENI. This CDR3 comprises 15 residues. The chain's CDR3 is CASSSTGGGLNEQYF. The DNA of the CDR3 is TGTGCCAGCTCATCGACGGGAGGAGGTCTTAACGAGCAGTACTTC.

The V gene is TRBV7-3, the J gene TRBJ2-7; possible D gene TRBD1, 6 bases. The ends were cut back, 4 bases at V and 2 bases at J, with 15 bases in the middle. Germline lookup yields CDR1 SGHTA and CDR2 FQGTGA. The CDR3 loop spans 15 amino acids. The CDR3: CASSSPGDRTYEQYF. In DNA form, the CDR3 reads TGTGCCAGCAGCTCCCCAGGGGATAGAACCTACGAGCAGTACTTC.

The chain is built from TRBV5-6 and TRBJ2-1; 7 bases fit TRBD1. CDR3 size: 16 residues. Trimming removed 3 bases from V and 6 bases from J; junction bases left unmatched: 12. CDR1 and CDR2 from the germline V gene are SGHDT and YYEEEE. The CDR3 nucleotides are TGTGCCAGCAGCTCCTTACAGGGGCGTACTGGCAATGAGCAGTTCTTC. Its translation: CASSSLQGRTGNEQFF.

V gene TRBV7-9 combines with J gene TRBJ2-5, with D perhaps TRBD1 (8 bases). This CDR3 comprises 19 residues. Trimming left V 4 bases short and J 4 bases short, with 28 bases between. CDR1 and CDR2 (germline): SEHNR, FQNEAQ (reference sequence). CDR3 DNA sequence: TGTGCCAGCAGCTCCAGGACAGGGATCGGCGGGAGTCTTGGAGAGACCCAGTACTTC. Encoded protein: CASSSRTGIGGSLGETQYF.

V gene TRBV5-1 combines with J gene TRBJ2-1, with 7 bases aligning to TRBD2. V shed 6 bases and J 1 base; nucleotides not matched to a gene: 10. Germline V gene data show CDR1 as SGHRS and CDR2 as YFSETQ. The CDR3 runs to 16 residues. The CDR3 bases are TGCGCCAGCACCGGGGGTGGCGGGAGTTCCTACAATGAGCAGTTCTTC. This translates into CASTGGGGSSYNEQFF.

The gene calls are TRBV11-2 and TRBJ2-2; 9 bases fit TRBD2. The J segment lost 4 bases and the V segment lost 5 bases, leaving 8 bases of the junction unmatched. The CDR3 is made up of 16 amino acids. In germline, CDR1 is SGHAT, CDR2 FQNNGV. The CDR3 nucleotides are TGTGCCAGCAGCCCAAGGGGCGGGAGGGGCACCGGGGAGCTGTTTTTT. Its translation is CASSPRGGRGTGELFF.